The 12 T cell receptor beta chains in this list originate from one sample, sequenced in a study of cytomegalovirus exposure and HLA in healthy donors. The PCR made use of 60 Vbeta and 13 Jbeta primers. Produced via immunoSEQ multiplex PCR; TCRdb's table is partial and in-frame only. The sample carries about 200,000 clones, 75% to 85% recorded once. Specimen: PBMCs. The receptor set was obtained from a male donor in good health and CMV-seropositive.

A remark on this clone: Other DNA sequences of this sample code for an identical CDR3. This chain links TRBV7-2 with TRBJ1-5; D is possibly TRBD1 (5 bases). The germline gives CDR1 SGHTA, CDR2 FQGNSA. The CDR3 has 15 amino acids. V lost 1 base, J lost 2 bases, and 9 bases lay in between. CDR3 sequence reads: CASSLDGRGNQPQHF. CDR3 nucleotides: TGTGCCAGCAGCTTAGACGGCAGGGGCAATCAGCCCCAGCATTTT.

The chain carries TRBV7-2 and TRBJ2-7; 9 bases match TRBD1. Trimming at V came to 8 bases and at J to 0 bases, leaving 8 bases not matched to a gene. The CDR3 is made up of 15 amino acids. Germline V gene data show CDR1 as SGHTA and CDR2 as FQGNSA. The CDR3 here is CASGTTGGTSYEQYF. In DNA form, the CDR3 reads TGTGCCAGCGGCACCACAGGGGGCACCTCCTACGAGCAGTACTTC.

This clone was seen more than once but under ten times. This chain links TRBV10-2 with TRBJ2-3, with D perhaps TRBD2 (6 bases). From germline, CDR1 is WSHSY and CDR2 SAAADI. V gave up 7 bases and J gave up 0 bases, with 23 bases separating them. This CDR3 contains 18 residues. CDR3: CASNSGVNILTSTDTQYF. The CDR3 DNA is TGCGCCAGCAATTCGGGAGTCAATATCCTTACTAGCACAGATACGCAGTATTTT.

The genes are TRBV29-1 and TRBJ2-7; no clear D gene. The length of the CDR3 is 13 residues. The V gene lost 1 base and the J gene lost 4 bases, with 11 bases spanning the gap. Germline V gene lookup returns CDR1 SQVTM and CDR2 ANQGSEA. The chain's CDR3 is CSVEGKAGYEQYF. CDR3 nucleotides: TGCAGCGTTGAAGGGAAGGCCGGGTACGAGCAGTACTTC.

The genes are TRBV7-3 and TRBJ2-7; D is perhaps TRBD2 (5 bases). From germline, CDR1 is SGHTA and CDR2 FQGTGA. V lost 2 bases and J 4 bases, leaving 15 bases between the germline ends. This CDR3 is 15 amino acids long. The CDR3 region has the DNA TGTGCCAGCAGCTTACAAACCGCGGGCCCATACGAGCAGTACTTC. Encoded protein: CASSLQTAGPYEQYF.

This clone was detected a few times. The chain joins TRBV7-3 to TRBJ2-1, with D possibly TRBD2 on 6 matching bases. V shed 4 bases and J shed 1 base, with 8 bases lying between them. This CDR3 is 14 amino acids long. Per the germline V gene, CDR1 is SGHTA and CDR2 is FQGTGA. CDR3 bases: TGTGCCAGCAGCTCCGGGACTTCCTACAATGAGCAGTTCTTC. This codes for CASSSGTSYNEQFF.

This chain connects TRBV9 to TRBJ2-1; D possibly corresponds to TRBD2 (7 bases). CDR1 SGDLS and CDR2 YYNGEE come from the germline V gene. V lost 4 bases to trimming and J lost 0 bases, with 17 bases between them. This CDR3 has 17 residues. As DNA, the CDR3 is TGTGCCAGCAGCTACCCCAAGGGGGGGAGCTCCTACAATGAGCAGTTCTTC. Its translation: CASSYPKGGSSYNEQFF.

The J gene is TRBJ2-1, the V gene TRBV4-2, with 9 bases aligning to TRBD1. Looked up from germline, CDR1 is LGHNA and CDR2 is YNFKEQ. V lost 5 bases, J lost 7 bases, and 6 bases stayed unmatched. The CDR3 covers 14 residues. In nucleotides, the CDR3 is TGTGCCAGCAGCACAGGGGGCGCCAGGAATGAGCAGTTCTTC. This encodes CASSTGGARNEQFF.

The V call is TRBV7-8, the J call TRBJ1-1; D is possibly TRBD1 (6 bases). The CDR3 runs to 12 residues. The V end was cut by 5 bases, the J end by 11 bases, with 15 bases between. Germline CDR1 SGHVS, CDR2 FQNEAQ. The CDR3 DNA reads TGTGCCAGCAGCGGACAGTCACTTGGGGCTTTCTTT. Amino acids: CASSGQSLGAFF.

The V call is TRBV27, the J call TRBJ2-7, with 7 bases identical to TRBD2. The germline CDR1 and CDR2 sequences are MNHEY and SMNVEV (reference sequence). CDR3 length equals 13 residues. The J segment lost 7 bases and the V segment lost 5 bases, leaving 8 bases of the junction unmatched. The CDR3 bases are TGTGCCAGCAGTACGCGGGAGCGCAGGGAGCAGTACTTC. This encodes CASSTRERREQYF.

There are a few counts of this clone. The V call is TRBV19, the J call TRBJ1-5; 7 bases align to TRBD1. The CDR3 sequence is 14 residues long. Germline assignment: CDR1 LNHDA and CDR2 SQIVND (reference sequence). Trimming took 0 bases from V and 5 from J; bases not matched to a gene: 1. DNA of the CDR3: TGTGCCAGTAGTATAGATGACAGGGATCAGCCCCAGCATTTT. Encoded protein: CASSIDDRDQPQHF.

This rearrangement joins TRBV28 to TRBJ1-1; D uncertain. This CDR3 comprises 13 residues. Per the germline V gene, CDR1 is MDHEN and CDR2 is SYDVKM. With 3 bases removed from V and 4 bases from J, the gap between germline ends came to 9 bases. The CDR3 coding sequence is TGTGCCAGCAGTTTTGGGAGATTCACTGAAGCTTTCTTT. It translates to CASSFGRFTEAFF.